This T cell receptor (beta chain) was profiled in a study of cytomegalovirus exposure and HLA in healthy donors (dated by TCRdb to about 2017). With regard to the full study: An earlier analysis of about 530 of the donors reported 276 Gb of sequence data and around 110 million unique TCR beta sequences obtained from around 180 million T cells. Approximately 300 gigabases of sequencing data and roughly 81 million unique TCR sequences made up an early release that covered 500 to 650 HLA-typed donors. The study used immunosequencing to profile the T cell repertoires of some 600 subjects and linked those repertoires to cytomegalovirus serostatus. A separate validation cohort of about 110 different subjects was used in addition to the roughly 700-subject first cohort. Rather than using new phenotypic data, the later analysis identified candidate immune exposures from TCR beta sequences and from how often those sequences occurred across donors. To study patterns of TCR occurrence, a later analysis re-analyzed previously published TCR beta repertoires from hundreds of donors and added high-resolution HLA genotyping. Among some 410 genotyped donors of the cohort, an average of around 250,000 unique TCR beta nucleotide sequences was sequenced per donor, of which about 19% were non-productive. Donor age, sex, ethnicity and CMV serostatus were collected together with the repertoire data. The study aimed to test whether cataloging public T cell receptors could reveal signatures of past pathogen exposure. To decide whether each TCR beta V gene segment behaved as functional or pseudogenic, an earlier analysis of approximately 590 of the donors relied on high-throughput TCR beta sequencing. Genome-wide SNP genotypes for about 60% of the roughly 700 donors were used in a later genetic analysis, which treated that subset as a discovery cohort. The study combined high-throughput TCR immunosequencing, statistical association of individual TCRs with disease status, and machine learning to predict cytomegalovirus infection status. Every repertoire in the discovery cohort had been generated on one and the same sequencing platform. The genetic ancestry cluster associated with self-reported Caucasian donors included over 65% of the 300 to 400 genotyped donors. About five DR-DQ haplotypes were treated as single units for association and clustering because of strong linkage in the cohort. Typing coverage differed by locus: A, B, C, DRB1 and DQB1 were typed in roughly 629-630 donors, DQA1 in approximately 520, DPA1 in approximately 600, and DPB1 in just under 490. HLA typing included class I and class II loci at four-digit resolution. Results and caveats for the whole study, not just this receptor: Most CMV-associated TCR beta chains appeared to be HLA-restricted in a later analysis, and the HLA associations seemed to be driven largely by CMV exposure. A few of the identified cytomegalovirus-associated TCR beta chains were confirmed in vitro to be specific for cytomegalovirus antigens. Only TCR beta chains were sequenced in this cohort, and the absence of alpha or paired-chain data limited detectable features. Because some donors lacked HLA typing at each locus, the association tests relied only on the typed subset. Specific HLA alleles were associated with over 15,000 TCR beta sequences at a false discovery rate of 0.05 in a later analysis. Cytomegalovirus status was reported to be diagnosed by the classifier with high specificity and sensitivity in both the original and validation cohorts. A further reported finding was that TCR beta sequences accurately predicted the HLA-A and HLA-B alleles for most subjects in the first cohort. Across donors, most TCR sequences were observed very rarely, whereas some public TCRs were present in many individuals. Immune exposure information for the cohort was limited to CMV serostatus. When HLA alleles, especially DR and DQ, strongly co-occurred, TCR associations were difficult to assign to individual alleles. According to a later analysis, TCR association rates differed among HLA loci, with DRB1 alleles showing the most associated TCRs and HLA-C alleles showing the fewest. A later analysis found that HLA-associated TCR beta chains were more clonally expanded and had lower generation probabilities than equally common non-associated chains. In an earlier analysis of more than 500 of the donors, most TCR beta V segments appeared in productive rearrangements about 87% or about 30% of the time, broadly matching IMGT annotations. According to the authors, the approach could potentially be generalized to other disease states and immunological phenotypes. Presence/absence analyses assumed roughly uniform sequencing depth across donors, an assumption that may not hold. Several of the top co-occurrence clusters appeared to be linked to parvovirus B19, influenza, CMV and Epstein-Barr virus, according to a later analysis. A later genetic analysis associated a missense DCLRE1C variant with V-gene and J-gene trimming of TCR beta chains, and an independent cohort replicated the association. A later genetic analysis reported fewer N-insertions in productive TCRs among donors in an Asian-associated ancestry cluster than the roughly 700-donor mean. A cluster of highly shared sequence variants was judged likely to be a technical artifact of the sequencing pipeline. Correlated functional status among segregating V segments might reflect linkage disequilibrium, but an unknown experimental factor could not be ruled out. The study gave a list of about 160 TCR beta chains associated with cytomegalovirus. Roughly 17 rarely observed V segments, including chromosome 9 orphons, were excluded from the earlier analysis of approximately 500 of the donors because counts were too low.

Libraries were built with the immunoSEQ multiplex PCR assay. The multiplex PCR relied on a mix of 60 forward primers for TCR Vbeta segments and 13 reverse primers for TCR Jbeta segments. Amplification of the CDR3 region of rearranged TCR beta genes was performed with a multiplex PCR assay on genomic DNA. Amplified TCR beta libraries were sequenced as 87-base-pair reads on the Illumina HiSeq System. As for how the authors treated the data: Across the 500 to 750 repertoires, a later analysis counted about 81 million unique TCR beta chains, about 10 million of which were shared by at least two donors. Raw reads were error-corrected and collapsed into unique sequences with a nearest-neighbor algorithm that merged closely related sequences to remove PCR and sequencing errors. CDR3 sequences were aligned to IMGT reference sequences to assign V, D and J gene segments. For a sequence to be retained, a match of at least six nucleotides was required to both a V gene segment and a J gene segment. Rearrangements were classified as productive when the CDR3 lacked stop codons and remained in frame with V and J, and all other rearrangements were classified as non-productive. CDR3 was defined by IMGT convention, running from the second conserved V-encoded cysteine to the conserved J-encoded phenylalanine. Sequences without an unambiguous match to a single V gene segment were excluded from the earlier analysis of 450 to 750 of the donors. An earlier analysis of approximately 590 of the donors classified V segments as functional when productive rearrangements were above 56.7% and as segregating when the standard deviation between donors was above 5%. A statistical classification framework was built for diagnosing cytomegalovirus status from the catalog of TCR beta chain sequences. V and J gene assignment, in a later analysis, came from comparing TCR nucleotide sequences with IMGT/GENE-DB human TR gene sequences. Using the TCRdist pipeline, a later analysis assigned CDR3 sequences along with most-parsimonious VDJ recombination scenarios. In a later analysis, each TCR beta chain was defined by its CDR3 amino acid sequence together with its V-gene family, and reads lacking a unique V-gene family were excluded. To address suspected cross-contamination and a sequencing artifact, a later analysis removed 592 highly shared, low-generation-probability nucleotide sequences. For each public chain, a later analysis derived a clonal expansion index from normalized ranks of inferred template counts within each repertoire. In a later analysis, generation probabilities were computed using a VDJ recombination model fitted to out-of-frame rearrangements, and the results were checked against IGoR. In a later analysis, TCR-TCR, TCR-HLA and TCR-CMV co-occurrence was scored with hypergeometric tests, and a repertoire-size bias correction was applied to TCR pairs. A later analysis estimated false discovery rates by permuting HLA or CMV assignments 20 times. In a later analysis, co-occurring TCRs were grouped using DBSCAN, with TCRdist sequence similarity added in when clustering inside HLA-allele-positive subsets. Co-occurrence clustering excluded repertoires with fewer than 30,000 or more than 120,000 public chains, plus five with anomalous nucleotide sharing. As stored in TCRdb, this immuneACCESS dataset retains in-frame rearrangements with V and J assigned. A fraction of the clones does not appear; measured against another copy, unresolved V genes explain less than half of the discrepancy, and the remainder lacks a known reason. V and J calls and clone size follow that table, whereas D and trimming were derived from the DNA. Counted in this sample were roughly 120,000 clones; roughly 77% of them appeared once. The top ten hold 0.95% to 1.4% of the sample.

In total, approximately 700 healthy bone marrow donors made up the cohort. At the time of sampling, all cohort members were nominally healthy, though unrecorded immune exposures were likely present. The donor was CMV seronegative and was included in the group of a few hundred seronegative cohort members. A peripheral blood sample was provided by each donor, and peripheral blood mononuclear cells were used for TCR beta sequencing. Genomic DNA extraction from the blood cell samples was performed with the Qiagen DNeasy Blood Extraction Kit. This clone came up a few times. Its antigen is still unknown. Base qualities are not at hand, and no much larger clone is one base apart. The sequenced sample consisted of PBMCs. The sequence was collected from a woman between 25 and 40 years old in good health and CMV-seronegative.

Here is the DNA: TGTGCCAGCAGCCGTGAACTAGCGGGAGGTCAAGATACGCAGTATTTT. The encoded protein is CASSRELAGGQDTQYF. The rearranged segments are TRBV11-3 and TRBJ2-3; 12 junctional bases match TRBD2. Based on the germline V gene, the CDR1 and CDR2 sequences are SGHNT and YENEEA. From its cysteine to its phenylalanine, the CDR3 spans 16 amino acids. Solely the CDR3 DNA is kept, with 48 bases framed from the first base. The germline V and J ends show losses of 5 bases and 5 bases respectively, and no gene match explains 8 bases of the junction.